Sequencing of this TCR beta chain was carried out in a study of shared clonotypes between healthy human individuals (TCRdb year 2020). With regard to the full study: A couple of women and a few men aged 18 to 49 years were included in the cohort. For each donor, CD4 naive and CD4 memory were each run on three plates, CD8 naive on two plates, and CD8 memory on one plate. Blood TCR repertoires of about five healthy adults were deeply sequenced to estimate repertoire size and the extent of clonotype sharing between individuals. To increase sequencing depth and limit assay-specific biases, different laboratories used diverse techniques to prepare libraries and sequence TCR repertoires. Each donor's leukapheresis produced roughly between roughly 0.94 and 9.5 billion PBMCs. Summary of the overall study and its limitations: Larger estimated clonotype richness was generally found for naive subsets than for memory subsets. Pairwise subsampling led to the expectation that sequencing depth would affect the degree of clonotype sharing among donors. Even with the large sequencing depth, rarefaction of the sorted-subset datasets indicated that sequencing was incomplete. When a few donors were compared, the shared fraction of clonotypes was approximately 5% for naive CD4, 3.5% for naive CD8, 2% to 2.5% for memory CD4, and less than 0.5% for memory CD8. Sampling was restricted to blood, and TCR repertoires in tissue are likely to differ from TCR repertoires in blood. Compared with non-shared clonotypes, the clonotypes found in all four sorted-subset donors had higher generation probabilities. Because the study included only a small number of donors, the genetic and exposure-history diversity represented was limited.

From cysteine to phenylalanine, the CDR3 is 22 amino acids long. Only the CDR3 portion is preserved as DNA: 66 bases, with reading frame beginning at the first base. The germline V and J ends show losses of 4 bases and 3 bases respectively, and no gene match explains 22 bases of the junction. CDR1 and CDR2 were assigned from the germline V gene as SGDLS and YYNGEE. Healthy HIV-negative adults with no recently reported acute infections or vaccinations were included as donors. All donors were Caucasian adults living in Nashville, Tennessee, USA. Magnetic negative selection was used to enrich CD4+ T cells, after which naive cells were positively selected on CD45RA and the negative fraction became the memory subset. Blood was collected by leukapheresis, and PBMCs were isolated by Ficoll-Histopaque density gradient centrifugation and then cryopreserved in liquid nitrogen vapor phase. Purity and quantity of every magnetically sorted T cell population were checked by analytical flow cytometry. Genomic DNA was isolated from each sorted fraction and quantified by UV absorbance on a Nanodrop 2000c.

Details on this clone: The antigen it recognizes is unknown. Base-call qualities are not available, and no considerably larger clone is one nucleotide away.

Using the deep immunoSEQ assay, TCR CDR3 regions were amplified from genomic DNA by multiplex PCR. Genomic DNA extracted from each cell subset was distributed evenly over all wells of several immunoSEQ 96-well plates, and each plate served as one replicate. For sorted subsets, each replicate PCR was loaded with approximately 190 ng genomic DNA, equivalent to some 31,000 T cell genomes. The purified libraries were quantified using a Qubit 3.0 fluorometer, sized with a Bioanalyzer 2100, and then quantified again using the KAPA Library Quantification kit. Every immunoSEQ 96-well plate was sequenced on a separate single-read 150-cycle Illumina NextSeq 550 flow cell. Turning to the authors' computational methods: Because the immunoSEQ output held only junctional sequences and lacked quality scores, the filtering could not match the filtering applied to full-length reads. Sequences were annotated with PyIR, a Python wrapper for IgBLAST v1.9, using IMGT germline references to assign V/J genes and CDR3. Reads were filtered out if the reads had weak V/J assignments (E-value above 1e-6), no CDR3, stop codons, out-of-frame junctions, or ambiguous translated residues. A V3J clonotype was defined by an identical inferred V gene, J gene, and CDR3 amino acid sequence. Percentage overlap between repertoires was computed as shared unique clonotypes divided by the size of the smaller repertoire. RTK rarefaction, the Chao1 estimator, and Recon v2.1 estimates of unobserved clonotypes were used to assess repertoire richness. Generation probabilities for all TCRbeta clonotypes obtained by the gDNA method from a handful of donors were computed using OLGA. Imported from immuneACCESS, the table was reduced by TCRdb to in-frame sequences with V and J called. These copies leave out some clones; in studies compared against another copy, an unresolved V gene accounts for under half, and the cause of the remainder is not known. From that table come the V and J calls and clone size; the DNA was used to work out D and trimming. This sample holds roughly 170,000 clones; over 50% were observed only once. The top ten hold 8.5% to 12% of the sample.

This sequence was found in a man aged 25 to 40 in good health. The chain is made from TRBV9 and TRBJ2-1; 13 bases in the junction line up with TRBD2. The sample was memory CD4+ T cells sorted from blood. Per the publication, the cell subset or site label means: CD45RA-negative fraction. The CDR3 region has the sequence CASSQPDLGQRTSGSVYNEQFF. The nucleotides are TGTGCCAGCAGCCAACCCGATCTAGGACAGAGGACTAGCGGGAGTGTCTACAATGAGCAGTTCTTC.